Listed below are T cell receptor beta chains from one sample, sequenced in a study of blood T cells in healthy people across ages. A single record per CDR3 protein comes from TCRdb applying MiXCR to the 5' RACE reads. The repertoire holds some 1.4 million distinct CDR3 sequences, with approximately 38% as singletons. The sequenced sample was blood. These receptors all come from a woman aged 18-29 years in good health. Both conserved end residues are part of each CDR3. A D gene is named only where the DNA matches it firmly. Clone size is stated in some rows and not others, as once, few, many or a class when expanded.

j_gene,v_gene,d_gene,abundance,CDR3aa,CDR3nt
TRBJ2-3,TRBV6-5,TRBD2,-,CASSYSRASGRAEDEDTQYF,TGTGCCAGCAGTTACTCTCGGGCTAGCGGGAGGGCCGAGGATGAAGATACGCAGTATTTT
TRBJ1-6,TRBV11-1,-,few,CASSLVGQKSPLHF,TGTGCCAGCAGCTTAGTCGGACAGAAGTCACCCCTCCACTTT
TRBJ1-1,TRBV7-2,-,-,CASSLGRAMNTEAFF,TGTGCCAGCAGCTTAGGCAGGGCCATGAACACTGAAGCTTTCTTT
TRBJ2-1,TRBV4-1,TRBD2,-,CASSQDRTGLAGSYEQFF,TGCGCCAGCAGCCAAGATCGGACGGGACTAGCGGGATCCTACGAGCAGTTCTTC
TRBJ2-7,TRBV27,-,few,CASSGDLVGYEQYF,TGTGCCAGCAGTGGCGACTTAGTAGGCTACGAGCAGTACTTC
TRBJ1-2,TRBV6-5,TRBD1,few,CASSSGQGVIHGGYTF,TGTGCCAGCAGCAGCGGACAGGGCGTGATACACGGGGGCTACACCTTC
TRBJ2-1,TRBV20-1,-,-,CSARDRAGDNEQFF,TGCAGTGCTAGAGATCGGGCTGGGGACAATGAGCAGTTCTTC
TRBJ1-2,TRBV20-1,-,few,CSARSGGRGSGGYTF,TGCAGTGCTAGATCGGGTGGCAGGGGATCTGGGGGCTACACCTTC
TRBJ1-2,TRBV7-2,-,-,CASSAVPTVGDGYTF,TGTGCCAGCAGCGCCGTCCCGACAGTGGGTGATGGCTACACCTTC
TRBJ2-4,TRBV29-1,-,-,CSVQDGADFGVQYF,TGCAGCGTTCAAGACGGGGCGGATTTTGGCGTTCAGTACTTC
TRBJ2-7,TRBV20-1,TRBD2,-,CSARVASGASSYNEQYF,TGCAGTGCTAGAGTTGCCAGCGGGGCGAGCTCCTACAATGAGCAGTACTTC
TRBJ2-3,TRBV12-3/TRBV12-4,-,-,CASSLARDGEKEYF,TGTGCCAGCAGTTTAGCGCGCGATGGGGAGAAGGAGTATTTT
TRBJ1-2,TRBV24-1,-,few,CATRQGDGYTF,TGTGCCACCAGACAGGGAGATGGCTACACCTTC
TRBJ2-7,TRBV6-5,TRBD1,-,CASSYSGTGGVSYNEQYF,TGTGCCAGCAGTTATTCCGGGACAGGGGGCGTCTCCTACAATGAGCAGTACTTC
TRBJ2-1,TRBV12-3/TRBV12-4,-,-,CASSFLLGERLGTYNEQFF,TGTGCCAGCAGTTTCCTGCTAGGGGAGCGCTTGGGGACCTACAATGAGCAGTTCTTC
TRBJ1-1,TRBV20-1,TRBD1,-,CSARAIDRGTNTESFF,TGCAGTGCCAGAGCCATCGACAGGGGGACGAACACTGAATCTTTCTTT
TRBJ2-3,TRBV7-2,TRBD2,-,CASSAGLADTQYF,TGTGCCAGCAGCGCCGGACTAGCTGATACGCAGTATTTT
TRBJ2-2,TRBV20-1,-,once,CSANRETNTGELFF,TGCAGTGCAAACAGAGAGACGAACACCGGGGAGCTGTTTTTT
TRBJ1-1,TRBV6-1,-,-,CASVGGGTNTEAFF,TGTGCCAGCGTTGGCGGGGGAACGAACACTGAAGCTTTCTTT
TRBJ1-1,TRBV6-5,-,few,CASSYDKTGHLGAFF,TGTGCCAGCAGTTACGATAAGACAGGCCATCTCGGAGCTTTCTTT
TRBJ2-1,TRBV30,TRBD2,-,CACQSLPGLAANEQFF,TGTGCCTGCCAATCTCTTCCGGGACTAGCGGCGAATGAGCAGTTCTTC
TRBJ2-3,TRBV6-2/TRBV6-3,TRBD2,-,CASSYNLGLTDTQYF,TGTGCCAGCAGTTACAACCTGGGACTAACAGATACGCAGTATTTT
TRBJ2-7,TRBV21-1,-,-,CASSKEGTSGRAGTYEQYF,TGTGCCAGCAGCAAGGAGGGGACTAGCGGGAGGGCCGGAACCTACGAGCAGTACTTC
TRBJ2-1,TRBV12-3/TRBV12-4,TRBD1,few,CASSLGDRGRDEQFF,TGTGCCAGCAGTTTAGGGGACAGGGGGAGGGATGAGCAGTTCTTC
TRBJ1-4,TRBV11-1,TRBD1,-,CASSMTGGTEKLFF,TGTGCCAGCAGCATGACAGGGGGGACGGAAAAACTGTTTTTT
TRBJ2-5,TRBV20-1,-,-,CSAIVTAQETQYF,TGCAGTGCTATTGTGACGGCCCAAGAGACCCAGTACTTC
TRBJ2-1,TRBV12-3/TRBV12-4,-,once,CAGRSLPGGGGHNEQFF,TGTGCCGGCAGGTCCCTTCCCGGGGGCGGGGGTCACAATGAGCAGTTCTTC
TRBJ2-5,TRBV3-1,TRBD2,-,CASSQDVSSGTQETQYF,TGTGCCAGCAGCCAAGACGTGTCTAGCGGGACCCAAGAGACCCAGTACTTC
TRBJ2-7,TRBV6-1,-,-,CASNGHYEQYF,TGTGCCAGCAACGGACATTACGAGCAGTACTTC
TRBJ2-3,TRBV10-3,-,few,CAIGSRGSTDTQYF,TGTGCCATCGGTAGCAGGGGTAGCACAGATACGCAGTATTTT
TRBJ2-5,TRBV6-1,TRBD2,-,CASLPRLAGAAQYF,TGTGCCAGCCTCCCTAGACTAGCGGGAGCGGCCCAGTACTTC
TRBJ2-5,TRBV30,-,few,CAWSVGLDQYF,TGTGCCTGGAGTGTCGGTCTAGATCAGTACTTC
TRBJ2-5,TRBV20-1,-,-,CSASLPQLETQYF,TGCAGTGCTAGTTTACCCCAACTGGAGACCCAGTACTTC
TRBJ2-1,TRBV6-2/TRBV6-3,TRBD2,-,CASKREGRVDEQFF,TGTGCCAGCAAACGGGAGGGCCGAGTGGATGAGCAGTTCTTC
TRBJ2-1,TRBV3-1,-,-,CASSQEPERRNEQFF,TGTGCCAGCAGCCAAGAGCCGGAGAGGAGGAATGAGCAGTTCTTC
TRBJ1-2,TRBV30,-,-,CAWSGGASNYGYTF,TGTGCCTGGAGCGGTGGGGCGTCGAACTATGGCTACACCTTC
TRBJ2-7,TRBV10-1,-,-,CASSEGGLKDEQYF,TGCGCCAGCAGTGAGGGTGGACTGAAAGACGAGCAGTACTTC
TRBJ2-7,TRBV11-2,TRBD2,few,CASSWGLDGPAEQYF,TGTGCCAGCAGCTGGGGACTAGATGGGCCAGCCGAGCAGTACTTC
TRBJ2-7,TRBV11-2,TRBD1,-,CASSDGWTGERYEQYF,TGTGCCAGCAGCGATGGCTGGACAGGAGAAAGATACGAGCAGTACTTC
TRBJ2-7,TRBV25-1,TRBD1,few,CASSEFFRTGALYEQYF,TGTGCCAGCAGTGAATTCTTTAGGACAGGGGCCCTCTACGAGCAGTACTTC
TRBJ1-1,TRBV20-1,-,few,CSAAMNSQNTEAFF,TGCAGTGCTGCGATGAACAGTCAAAACACTGAAGCTTTCTTT
TRBJ2-7,TRBV3-1,TRBD2,-,CASSQDWTSGKGVEQYF,TGTGCCAGCAGCCAAGATTGGACTAGCGGGAAAGGTGTCGAGCAGTACTTC
TRBJ1-4,TRBV7-8,TRBD1,-,CASSSAGTGDEKLFF,TGTGCCAGCAGCTCAGCCGGGACAGGGGATGAAAAACTGTTTTTT
TRBJ2-1,TRBV3-1,TRBD2,few,CASSDPGTSGRNEQFF,TGTGCCAGCAGCGACCCCGGGACTAGCGGGAGAAATGAGCAGTTCTTC
TRBJ2-1,TRBV3-1,-,-,CASSQDRWDTPYNEQFF,TGTGCCAGCAGCCAAGATCGATGGGATACACCCTACAATGAGCAGTTCTTC
TRBJ2-1,TRBV5-1,TRBD2,-,CASSYTSGGPNEQFF,TGCGCCAGCAGCTATACTAGCGGGGGGCCTAATGAGCAGTTCTTC
TRBJ2-5,TRBV3-1,TRBD2,few,CASSQNGRGGRETQYF,TGTGCCAGCAGCCAAAACGGGCGGGGGGGACGTGAGACCCAGTACTTC
TRBJ2-5,TRBV14,TRBD1,-,CASSQGRQGQETQYF,TGTGCCAGCAGCCAGGGGAGACAGGGACAAGAGACCCAGTACTTC
TRBJ2-7,TRBV10-1,TRBD2,few,CASSSRTSSPHEQYF,TGCGCCAGCAGTTCGAGGACTAGCTCTCCCCACGAGCAGTACTTC
TRBJ2-3,TRBV18,TRBD2,-,CASSSGLAENTQYF,TGTGCCAGCTCGAGCGGACTAGCGGAAAATACGCAGTATTTT
TRBJ2-7,TRBV5-5,TRBD1,-,CASSSRGQGSSYEQYF,TGTGCCAGCAGCTCCAGGGGGCAGGGCAGCTCCTACGAGCAGTACTTC
TRBJ2-7,TRBV10-3,-,-,CAISVGESSYEQYF,TGTGCCATCAGTGTAGGGGAGAGCTCCTACGAGCAGTACTTC
TRBJ1-2,TRBV14,TRBD1,once,CATGQGYYGYTF,TGTGCCACCGGACAGGGGTACTATGGCTACACCTTC
TRBJ2-7,TRBV27,TRBD1,few,CASSPARDRVIKQYF,TGTGCCAGCAGTCCCGCCCGGGACAGGGTAATCAAGCAGTACTTC